One T cell receptor (beta chain) is described in this entry. The antigen remains unidentified. Germline lookup yields CDR1 DFQATT and CDR2 SNEGSKA (reference sequence). V shed 6 bases and J shed 1 base, with 6 bases lying between them. The CDR3 has 11 amino acids. This cohort consisted of healthy bone marrow donors. This record comes from a study of cytomegalovirus exposure and HLA in healthy donors. Study as a whole: Early on, a data release was issued that held roughly 80 million unique TCRs from HLA-typed donors. Study results and caveats: Later analysis associated a missense DCLRE1C variant with TCR beta V- and J-gene trimming. A classifier reportedly called cytomegalovirus status with high sensitivity and specificity.

With 60 Vbeta and 13 Jbeta primers, the PCR was carried out. Generated by immunoSEQ multiplex PCR, the TCRdb table keeps only in-frame clones and is missing some. The data show about 120,000 clones, 70% to 80% seen once. This rearrangement joins TRBV20-1 to TRBJ2-5, with no clear D. The sample taken for sequencing was PBMCs. The clonotype comes from a man under 40 in good health and CMV-seropositive. The CDR3 DNA sequence: TGCAGTGCCGGTCTCCAAGAGACCCAGTACTTC. This encodes CSAGLQETQYF.